A single sample is the source of the 17 T cell receptor beta chains below, sequenced in a study of CD8 T cells in ankylosing spondylitis. Their antigen targets remain unknown. Whole-study results and caveats: There was a TCR beta motif, made of several highly homologous variants, that appeared characteristic of ankylosing spondylitis blood.

TCRdb used MiXCR to reprocess the 5' RACE reads, holding one entry per CDR3 protein. This sample has around 490,000 distinct CDR3 sequences, with 5.3% found just once. Sample: blood, either unsorted or a sorted T cell fraction (not recorded which). The receptors come from a male donor with ankylosing spondylitis.

This clonotype has a count of ten or more. The V and J genes are TRBV5-1 and TRBJ1-4; D may be TRBD1 (5 bases). V was cut by 6 bases and J by 6 bases, with 18 bases left in between. This CDR3 spans 15 amino acids. Germline V gene data show CDR1 as SGHRS and CDR2 as YFSETQ. Here the CDR3 DNA reads TGCGCCAGCACCGCGAGCCGGGGGGTTGATGAAAAACTGTTTTTT. Translating it yields CASTASRGVDEKLFF.

The chain links TRBV7-2 to TRBJ1-1; 9 bases line up with TRBD1. CDR1 and CDR2 (germline): SGHTA, FQGNSA. This CDR3 region has 14 residues. Trimming took 5 bases from V and 9 from J; bases not matched to a gene: 10. The CDR3 region has the DNA TGTGCCAGCAGCCGGACAGGGGCCACACCCCAAGCTTTCTTT. It specifies CASSRTGATPQAFF.

Ten or more counts support this clonotype. The chain recombines TRBV20-1 with TRBJ2-5, with D possibly being TRBD2 (5 bases). V was cut by 7 bases and J by 3 bases, with 18 bases left in between. The CDR3 has 14 amino acids. Germline V gene data show CDR1 as DFQATT and CDR2 as SNEGSKA (reference sequence). The CDR3 reads CSVRDPDLKETQYF. CDR3 coding DNA: TGCAGTGTTCGTGATCCGGACTTAAAAGAGACCCAGTACTTC.

This clonotype appeared many times. The chain links TRBV5-1 to TRBJ1-2, with D uncertain. V dropped 0 bases and J dropped 7 bases, with 13 bases sitting between them. Germline V gene lookup returns CDR1 SGHRS and CDR2 YFSETQ. This CDR3 comprises 14 residues. CDR3 nucleotides: TGCGCCAGCAGCTTGGATGTGCACGACGGTGGCTACACCTTC. It specifies CASSLDVHDGGYTF. Full variable domain (remainder filled in from reference TRBV5-1 and TRBJ1-2): KAGVTQTPRYLIKTRGQQVTLSCSPISGHRSVSWYQQTPGQGLQFLFEYFSETQRNKGNFPGRFSGRQFSNSRSEMNVSTLELGDSALYLCASSLDVHDGGYTFGSGTRLTVV.

This clonotype came up a few times. V gene TRBV7-8 combines with J gene TRBJ2-7; 7 positions match TRBD2. The CDR3 has 15 residues. Germline values: CDR1 SGHVS, CDR2 FQNEAQ. Trimming took 4 bases from V and 4 from J; bases not matched to a gene: 10. CDR3 in amino acids: CASSSPRSGVYEQYF. DNA of the CDR3: TGTGCCAGCAGCTCCCCGAGGAGCGGGGTTTACGAGCAGTACTTC.

This clonotype was seen at least ten times. The chain has TRBV7-9 and TRBJ1-3; D gene uncertain. V lost 5 bases, J lost 2 bases, and 4 bases lay in between. The CDR3 runs 12 residues. CDR1 is SEHNR, CDR2 FQNEAQ, per germline (reference sequence). In DNA, the CDR3 is TGTGCCAGCAGCCTCCCTGGAAACACCATATATTTT. It encodes CASSLPGNTIYF.

CDR3 region: CASRPTSGSQYNEQFF. DNA of the CDR3: TGTGCCAGCAGACCGACTAGCGGGAGCCAATACAATGAGCAGTTCTTC. The chain carries TRBV4-2 and TRBJ2-1; 12 bases align to TRBD2. V was clipped by 6 bases and J by 4 bases; unmatched bases: 7. The CDR3 is 16 residues long. Looked up from germline, CDR1 is LGHNA and CDR2 is YNFKEQ.

This clonotype was counted at least ten times. V gene TRBV5-6 combines with J gene TRBJ2-1; no firm D call. The V gene's germline CDR1 is SGHDT and CDR2 YYEEEE. Trimming pared 5 bases from V and 1 base from J, leaving 13 bases between. The CDR3 runs 15 residues. The DNA of the CDR3 is TGTGCCAGCAGGTCGGGTGGCGAATCCTACAATGAGCAGTTCTTC. Protein sequence: CASRSGGESYNEQFF.

This clonotype occurred many times. CDR3 nucleotides: TGTGCCAGCAGCCTGGGGGGTGCATTGGTAAAGCAGTTCTTC. Translated, it gives CASSLGGALVKQFF. The V call is TRBV5-5, the J call TRBJ2-1, with D possibly matching TRBD2 (6 bases). With 4 bases removed from V and 11 bases from J, the gap between germline ends came to 19 bases. Per the germline V gene, CDR1 is SGHKS and CDR2 is YYEKEE (reference sequence). The CDR3 sequence is 14 residues long.

The chain combines TRBV5-1 with TRBJ2-5; D possibly corresponds to TRBD2 (6 bases). CDR1 and CDR2 (germline): SGHRS, YFSETQ. This CDR3 has 14 amino acids. V was pared by 2 bases and J by 5 bases, with 13 bases between. For the CDR3, the DNA is TGCGCCAGCAGCTTACAGGCCGCGGGGGAGACCCAGTACTTC. As protein: CASSLQAAGETQYF. The complete variable domain, with remaining parts taken from reference TRBV5-1 and TRBJ2-5, reads KAGVTQTPRYLIKTRGQQVTLSCSPISGHRSVSWYQQTPGQGLQFLFEYFSETQRNKGNFPGRFSGRQFSNSRSEMNVSTLELGDSALYLCASSLQAAGETQYFGPGTRLLVL.

This clonotype was found many times. The chain links TRBV29-1 to TRBJ2-1; D is uncertain. The germline V and J ends were trimmed by 2 bases and 15 bases, with 11 bases remaining between them. Germline loops: CDR1 SQVTM, CDR2 ANQGSEA. The CDR3 runs 10 residues. CDR3 sequence (DNA): TGCAGCGTTGAACTGCCCCCTCGGTTCTTC. Translated, it gives CSVELPPRFF.

This clonotype has a count of ten or more. The chain employs TRBV29-1 and TRBJ2-7, with D perhaps being TRBD1 or TRBD2 (5 bases each). The length of the CDR3 is 15 residues. Germline V gene sequence: CDR1 SQVTM, CDR2 ANQGSEA. V was pared by 6 bases and J by 1 base, with 19 bases between. The CDR3 reads CSVDFRGEASYEQYF. Here the CDR3 DNA reads TGCAGCGTGGACTTCCGAGGGGAAGCTTCCTACGAGCAGTACTTC.

This clonotype was detected ten times or more. The V call is TRBV9, the J call TRBJ2-3; unclear D gene. The V gene lost 2 bases and the J gene lost 9 bases, with 16 bases spanning the gap. The CDR3 extends over 14 amino acids. CDR1 is SGDLS, CDR2 YYNGEE, per germline. This CDR3 is CASSVEVFPGTQYF. The CDR3 nucleotides read TGTGCCAGCAGCGTCGAAGTATTCCCAGGCACGCAGTATTTT.

A few counts support this clonotype. The rearrangement links TRBV12-3 or TRBV12-4 to TRBJ2-3; D is undetermined. This CDR3 spans 16 amino acids. The ends were cut back, 5 bases at V and 1 base at J, with 16 bases in the middle. CDR3 DNA sequence: TGTGCCAGCAGTAGAGTTAAGTTAACCCGCACAGATACGCAGTATTTT. Protein product: CASSRVKLTRTDTQYF.

This clonotype appeared many times. CDR3 coding DNA: TGTGCCAGCAGCTTGTTCGGTGTTACCTACGAGCAGTACTTC. This gives the protein CASSLFGVTYEQYF. This chain links TRBV5-6 with TRBJ2-7; no firm D call. Germline CDR1 reads SGHDT; CDR2 reads YYEEEE. V lost 1 base, J lost 2 bases, and 10 bases lay in between. The CDR3 runs to 14 residues. Complete variable domain (other parts from reference TRBV5-6 and TRBJ2-7): DAGVTQSPTHLIKTRGQQVTLRCSPKSGHDTVSWYQQALGQGPQFIFQYYEEEERQRGNFPDRFSGHQFPNYSSELNVNALLLGDSALYLCASSLFGVTYEQYFGPGTRLTVT.

This clonotype was seen many times. V and J are TRBV7-2 and TRBJ2-5, with D hard to call. This CDR3 is 13 amino acids long. V was clipped by 0 bases and J by 3 bases, with 5 bases between them. Germline V gene data show CDR1 as SGHTA and CDR2 as FQGNSA. DNA for the CDR3: TGTGCCAGCAGCTTAGCCCTGGAAGAGACCCAGTACTTC. It yields the protein CASSLALEETQYF.

This clonotype was seen repeatedly, ten times or more. The chain employs TRBV29-1 and TRBJ2-3, with D hard to call. Germline assignment: CDR1 SQVTM and CDR2 ANQGSEA. The CDR3 consists of 12 residues. V was shortened by 6 bases and J by 0 bases, with 7 bases between the two germline ends. CDR3 sequence (DNA): TGCAGCGTGACATACAGCACAGATACGCAGTATTTT. It specifies CSVTYSTDTQYF.